Presented here are 2 T cell receptor beta chains from one specimen sequenced in a study of blood T cell repertoires in COVID-19. Produced via immunoSEQ multiplex PCR; TCRdb's table is partial and in-frame only. The repertoire consists of under 15,000 clones, with around 83% occurring once and the leading ten covering around 25%. The sequenced sample was peripheral blood. The receptors originated from a man between 40 and 49 years old with active or convalescent COVID-19.

The chain joins TRBV14 to TRBJ2-7, with 7 bases identical to TRBD1. CDR1 and CDR2 (germline): SGHDN, FVKESK. Losses at the gene ends were 1 base for V and 1 base for J; bases not matched to a gene: 4. CDR3 length equals 15 residues. The CDR3 region is CASSQVTGSSYEQYF. Written as DNA, the CDR3 is TGTGCCAGCAGCCAAGTGACAGGGTCTTCCTACGAGCAGTACTTC.

V gene TRBV18 combines with J gene TRBJ2-6; D possibly matches TRBD1 or TRBD2 (5 bases each). CDR1 is KGHSH and CDR2 is LQKENI in the germline V gene. The CDR3 sequence is 15 residues long. With 6 bases removed from V and 4 bases from J, the gap between germline ends came to 13 bases. This chain's CDR3 is CASSPGSTGANVLTF. The CDR3 DNA is TGTGCCAGCTCGCCAGGGAGTACAGGGGCCAACGTCCTGACTTTC.